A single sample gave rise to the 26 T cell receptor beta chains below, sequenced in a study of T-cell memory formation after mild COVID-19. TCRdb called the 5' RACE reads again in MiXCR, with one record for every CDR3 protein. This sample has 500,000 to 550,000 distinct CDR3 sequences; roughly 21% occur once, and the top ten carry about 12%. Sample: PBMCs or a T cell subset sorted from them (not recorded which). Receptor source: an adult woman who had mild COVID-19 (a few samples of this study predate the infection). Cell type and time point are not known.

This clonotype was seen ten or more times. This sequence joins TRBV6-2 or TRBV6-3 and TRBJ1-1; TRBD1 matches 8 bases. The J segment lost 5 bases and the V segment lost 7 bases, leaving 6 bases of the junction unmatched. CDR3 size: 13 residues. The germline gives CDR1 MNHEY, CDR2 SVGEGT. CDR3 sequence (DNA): TGTGCCAGCAATCGACAGGGGTGGACTGAAGCTTTCTTT. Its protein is CASNRQGWTEAFF.

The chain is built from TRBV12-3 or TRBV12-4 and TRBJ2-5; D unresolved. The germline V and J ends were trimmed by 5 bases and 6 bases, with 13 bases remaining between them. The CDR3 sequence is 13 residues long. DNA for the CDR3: TGTGCCAGCAGTCCCGTCGGATCTAAGACCCAGTACTTC. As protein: CASSPVGSKTQYF.

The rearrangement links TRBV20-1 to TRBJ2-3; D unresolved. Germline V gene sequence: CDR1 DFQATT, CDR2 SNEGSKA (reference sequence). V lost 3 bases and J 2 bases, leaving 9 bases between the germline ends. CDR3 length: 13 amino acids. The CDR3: CSASVGFTDTQYF. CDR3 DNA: TGCAGTGCTAGCGTGGGGTTCACAGATACGCAGTATTTT.

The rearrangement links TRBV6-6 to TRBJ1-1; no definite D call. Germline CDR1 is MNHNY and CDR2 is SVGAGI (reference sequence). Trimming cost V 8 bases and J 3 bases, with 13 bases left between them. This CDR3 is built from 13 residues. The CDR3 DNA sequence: TGTGCCAGCCGTATGACGGACTACACTGAAGCTTTCTTT. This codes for CASRMTDYTEAFF.

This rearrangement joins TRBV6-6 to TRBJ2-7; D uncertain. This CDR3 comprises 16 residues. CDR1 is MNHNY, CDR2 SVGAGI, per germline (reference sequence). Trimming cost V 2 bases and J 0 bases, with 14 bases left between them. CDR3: CASSYSSAADSYEQYF. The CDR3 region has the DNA TGTGCCAGCAGTTACAGTTCGGCCGCAGACTCCTACGAGCAGTACTTC.

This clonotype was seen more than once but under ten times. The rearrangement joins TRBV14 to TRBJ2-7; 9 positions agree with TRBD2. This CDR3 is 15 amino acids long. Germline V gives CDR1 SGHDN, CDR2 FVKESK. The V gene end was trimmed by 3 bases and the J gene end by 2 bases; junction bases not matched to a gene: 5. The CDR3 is CASSQPGLAPYEQYF. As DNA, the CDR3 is TGTGCCAGCAGCCAGCCGGGACTAGCCCCCTACGAGCAGTACTTC.

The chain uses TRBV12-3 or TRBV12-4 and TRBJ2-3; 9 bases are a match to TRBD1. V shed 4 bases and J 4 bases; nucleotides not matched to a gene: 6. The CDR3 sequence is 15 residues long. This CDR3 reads CASSSLTGGPDTQYF. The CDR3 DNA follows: TGTGCCAGCAGTTCACTTACAGGGGGCCCAGATACGCAGTATTTT.

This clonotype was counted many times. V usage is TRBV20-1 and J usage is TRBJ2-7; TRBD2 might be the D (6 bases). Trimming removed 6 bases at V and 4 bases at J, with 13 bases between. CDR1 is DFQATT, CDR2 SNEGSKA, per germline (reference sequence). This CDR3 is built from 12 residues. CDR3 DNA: TGCAGTGCCCGGTCCGGAGGGTACGAGCAGTACTTC. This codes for CSARSGGYEQYF.

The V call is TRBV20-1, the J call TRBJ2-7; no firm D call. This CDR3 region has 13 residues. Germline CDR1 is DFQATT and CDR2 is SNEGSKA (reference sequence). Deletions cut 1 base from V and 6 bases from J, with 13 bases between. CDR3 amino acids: CSARVRHRPEQYF. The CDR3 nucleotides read TGCAGTGCTAGAGTAAGACACCGGCCCGAGCAGTACTTC.

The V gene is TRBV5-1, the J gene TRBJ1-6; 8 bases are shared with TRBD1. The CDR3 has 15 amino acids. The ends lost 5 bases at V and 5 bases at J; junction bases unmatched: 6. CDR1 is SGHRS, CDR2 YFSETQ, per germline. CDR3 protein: CASRRGQVDNSPLHF. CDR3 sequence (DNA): TGCGCCAGCAGAAGGGGACAGGTCGATAATTCACCCCTCCACTTT. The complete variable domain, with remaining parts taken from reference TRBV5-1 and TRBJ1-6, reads KAGVTQTPRYLIKTRGQQVTLSCSPISGHRSVSWYQQTPGQGLQFLFEYFSETQRNKGNFPGRFSGRQFSNSRSEMNVSTLELGDSALYLCASRRGQVDNSPLHFGNGTRLTVT.

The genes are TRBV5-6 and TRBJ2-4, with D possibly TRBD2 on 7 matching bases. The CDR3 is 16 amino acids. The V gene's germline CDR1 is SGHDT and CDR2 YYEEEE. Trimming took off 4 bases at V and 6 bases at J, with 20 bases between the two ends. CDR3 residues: CASSPTSGGTPNIQYF. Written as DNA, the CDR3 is TGTGCCAGCAGCCCAACATCGGGGGGCACCCCAAACATTCAGTACTTC.

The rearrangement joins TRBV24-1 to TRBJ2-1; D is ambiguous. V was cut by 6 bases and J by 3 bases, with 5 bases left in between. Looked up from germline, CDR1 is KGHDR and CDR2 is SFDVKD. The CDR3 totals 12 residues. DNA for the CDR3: TGTGCCACCAGTCAGGTCTACAATGAGCAGTTCTTC. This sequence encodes CATSQVYNEQFF.

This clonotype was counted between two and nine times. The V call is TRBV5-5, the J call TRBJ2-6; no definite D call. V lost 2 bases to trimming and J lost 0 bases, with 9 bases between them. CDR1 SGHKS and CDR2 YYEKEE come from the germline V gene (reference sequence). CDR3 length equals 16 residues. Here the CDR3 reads CASSFRMHSGANVLTF. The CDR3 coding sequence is TGTGCCAGCAGCTTTAGAATGCACTCTGGGGCCAACGTCCTGACTTTC.

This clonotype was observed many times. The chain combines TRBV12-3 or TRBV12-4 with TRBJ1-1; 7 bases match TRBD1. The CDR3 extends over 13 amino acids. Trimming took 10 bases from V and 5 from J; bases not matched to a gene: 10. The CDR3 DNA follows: TGTGCCACGGACCTTACAGGGGATACTGAAGCTTTCTTT. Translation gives CATDLTGDTEAFF.

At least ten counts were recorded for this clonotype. The chain's CDR3 is CASSPGQGLGYGYTF. CDR3 nucleotide sequence: TGTGCCAGCAGCCCGGGACAGGGGTTAGGCTATGGCTACACCTTC. This sequence joins TRBV7-8 and TRBJ1-2, with 10 nucleotides matching TRBD1. The V and J ends lost 5 bases and 4 bases, in that order; junction bases with no gene match: 7. There are 15 residues in the CDR3. Germline CDR1 is SGHVS and CDR2 is FQNEAQ.

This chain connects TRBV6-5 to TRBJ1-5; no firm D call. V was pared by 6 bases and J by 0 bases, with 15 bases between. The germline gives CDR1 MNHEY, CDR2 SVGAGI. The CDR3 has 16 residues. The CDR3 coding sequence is TGTGCCAGCAGACGAAATACGGGGTATAGCAATCAGCCCCAGCATTTT. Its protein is CASRRNTGYSNQPQHF.

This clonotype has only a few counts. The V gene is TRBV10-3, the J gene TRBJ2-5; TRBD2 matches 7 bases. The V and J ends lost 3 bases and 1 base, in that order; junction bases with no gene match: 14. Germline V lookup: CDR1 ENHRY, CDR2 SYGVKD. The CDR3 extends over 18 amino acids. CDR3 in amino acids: CAISDPKLAADLQETQYF. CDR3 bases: TGTGCCATCAGTGACCCCAAGCTAGCGGCAGATCTCCAAGAGACCCAGTACTTC.

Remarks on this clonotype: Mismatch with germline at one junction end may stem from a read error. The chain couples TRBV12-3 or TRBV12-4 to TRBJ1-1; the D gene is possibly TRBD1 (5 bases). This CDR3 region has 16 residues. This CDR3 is CASSVISGRVNAEAFF. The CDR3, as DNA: TGTGCCAGCAGTGTGATCTCGGGACGGGTGAACGCTGAAGCTTTCTTT.

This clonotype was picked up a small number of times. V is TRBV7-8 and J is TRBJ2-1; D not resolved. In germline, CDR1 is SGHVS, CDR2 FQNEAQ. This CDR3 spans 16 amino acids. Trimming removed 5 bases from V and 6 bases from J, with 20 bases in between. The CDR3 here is CASSPRRGGAGNEQFF. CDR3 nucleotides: TGTGCCAGCAGCCCACGTCGTGGCGGCGCCGGCAATGAGCAGTTCTTC.

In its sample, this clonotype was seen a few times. As DNA, the CDR3 is TGTGCCAGCAGTTACTTGGACAGGGGGAATTCACCCCTCCACTTT. The encoded protein is CASSYLDRGNSPLHF. The chain couples TRBV6-5 to TRBJ1-6, with TRBD1 matching 10 bases. Unmatched junction bases numbered 1, after V lost 1 base and J lost 7 bases. This CDR3 has 15 residues. CDR1 and CDR2 (germline): MNHEY, SVGAGI.

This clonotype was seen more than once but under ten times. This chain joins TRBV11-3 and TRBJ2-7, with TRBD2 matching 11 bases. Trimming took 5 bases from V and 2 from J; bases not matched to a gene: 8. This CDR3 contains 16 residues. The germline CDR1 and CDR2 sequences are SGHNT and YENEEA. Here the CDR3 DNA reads TGTGCCAGCAGCCAGTCGACTAGCGGGAATACCTACGAGCAGTACTTC. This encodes CASSQSTSGNTYEQYF.

CDR3 protein: CATSATSGTSTYVLNEQFF. CDR3 coding DNA: TGTGCCACCAGTGCGACTAGCGGGACCTCGACATACGTTCTTAATGAGCAGTTCTTC. The chain employs TRBV24-1 and TRBJ2-1; 11 bases fit TRBD2. Trimming cost V 5 bases and J 7 bases; bases outside gene matches: 18. Germline-derived CDR1 and CDR2 are KGHDR and SFDVKD. This CDR3 spans 19 amino acids.

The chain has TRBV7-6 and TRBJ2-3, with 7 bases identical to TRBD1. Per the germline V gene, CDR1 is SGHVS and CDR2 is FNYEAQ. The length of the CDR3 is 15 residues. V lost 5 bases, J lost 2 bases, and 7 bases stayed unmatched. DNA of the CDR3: TGTGCCAGCAGCCCCCAGACAGGGATCACAGATACGCAGTATTTT. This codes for CASSPQTGITDTQYF.

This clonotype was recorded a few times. In nucleotides, the CDR3 is TGTGCCAGCAGCGTCCCCCCAAGGGCTAGCTATGGCTACACCTTC. It is translated as CASSVPPRASYGYTF. The rearrangement links TRBV9 to TRBJ1-2; the D is unclear. This CDR3 comprises 15 residues. V lost 2 bases and J 4 bases, leaving 15 bases between the germline ends. Germline V gene sequence: CDR1 SGDLS, CDR2 YYNGEE.

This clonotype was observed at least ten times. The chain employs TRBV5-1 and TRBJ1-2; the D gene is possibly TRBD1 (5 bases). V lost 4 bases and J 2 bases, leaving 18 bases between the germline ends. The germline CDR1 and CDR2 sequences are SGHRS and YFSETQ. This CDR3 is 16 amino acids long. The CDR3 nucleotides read TGCGCCAGCAGCCCGGGGGATGGACCCAGGAACTATGGCTACACCTTC. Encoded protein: CASSPGDGPRNYGYTF.

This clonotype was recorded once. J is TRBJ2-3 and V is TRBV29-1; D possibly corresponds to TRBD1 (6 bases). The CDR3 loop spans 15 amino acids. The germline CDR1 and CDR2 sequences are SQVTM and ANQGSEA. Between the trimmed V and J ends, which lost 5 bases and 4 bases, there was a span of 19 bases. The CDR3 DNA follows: TGCAGCGTTTTTGGTTACAGGGCTGGTCCAGATACGCAGTATTTT. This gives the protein CSVFGYRAGPDTQYF.